These 12 T cell receptor beta chains share one sample of origin, sequenced in a study of blood T cell repertoires in COVID-19. Generated by immunoSEQ multiplex PCR, the TCRdb table keeps only in-frame clones and is missing some. The table shows about 110,000 clones, with approximately 88% occurring only once. The sample comprised peripheral blood. These receptors originate from a man in his forties or fifties with active or convalescent COVID-19.

V usage is TRBV5-4 and J usage is TRBJ2-7, with D possibly matching TRBD1 (6 bases). V shed 1 base and J shed 4 bases, with 15 bases lying between them. The CDR3 sequence is 15 residues long. From germline, CDR1 is SGHNT and CDR2 YYREEE (reference sequence). For the CDR3, the DNA is TGTGCCAGCAGCTTGAATCCCGGGACACTATACGAGCAGTACTTC. It translates to CASSLNPGTLYEQYF.

This chain uses TRBV2 with TRBJ2-1; 7 bases align to TRBD1. The CDR3 has 15 residues. The V and J ends lost 7 bases and 5 bases, in that order; junction bases with no gene match: 11. Germline CDR1 is SNHLY and CDR2 is FYNNEI. The CDR3 here is CASINRGVRNNEQFF. The CDR3 bases are TGTGCCAGCATCAACAGGGGCGTTAGGAACAATGAGCAGTTCTTC.

CDR3 residues: CASSRGREGNTEAFF. CDR3 DNA: TGTGCCAGCAGCCGGGGCCGGGAGGGGAACACTGAAGCTTTCTTT. The rearrangement uses TRBV27 and TRBJ1-1; TRBD1 is a possible D gene (5 bases). The CDR3 is 15 amino acids. Trimming stripped 6 bases from V and 1 base from J, with 15 bases between. The germline V gene encodes CDR1 MNHEY and CDR2 SMNVEV (reference sequence).

The chain is built from TRBV3-1 (or the pseudogene TRBV3-2) and TRBJ2-5; D perhaps matches TRBD1 (5 bases). CDR3 length: 14 residues. Germline CDR1 LGHDT, CDR2 YNNKEL (reference sequence). Trimming pared 2 bases from V and 3 bases from J, leaving 10 bases between. CDR3 residues: CASSQWTQKETQYF. The CDR3 region has the DNA TGTGCCAGCAGCCAATGGACACAAAAAGAGACCCAGTACTTC.

The chain uses TRBV28 and TRBJ2-3; D remains unclear. Germline V gene sequence: CDR1 MDHEN, CDR2 SYDVKM. The CDR3 is 15 residues long. Trimming removed 5 bases at V and 0 bases at J, with 12 bases between. The DNA for the CDR3 is TGTGCCAGCAGTCTGAACTACATTAGCACAGATACGCAGTATTTT. Translation gives CASSLNYISTDTQYF. The whole variable domain, filled in from reference TRBV28 and TRBJ2-3, reads DVKVTQSSRYLVKRTGEKVFLECVQDMDHENMFWYRQDPGLGLRLIYFSYDVKMKEKGDIPEGYSVSREKKERFSLILESASTNQTSMYLCASSLNYISTDTQYFGPGTRLTVL.

The genes are TRBV6-5 and TRBJ1-4, with D possibly matching TRBD1 (6 bases). Germline V lookup: CDR1 MNHEY, CDR2 SVGAGI. The CDR3 sequence is 15 residues long. Trimming pared 0 bases from V and 4 bases from J, leaving 9 bases between. The CDR3 region has the DNA TGTGCCAGCAGTTACTCGAGACAGGATAATGAAAAACTGTTTTTT. The encoded protein is CASSYSRQDNEKLFF.

V is TRBV4-3 and J is TRBJ1-6, with D perhaps TRBD1 (6 bases). The ends were cut back, 0 bases at V and 0 bases at J, with 6 bases in the middle. CDR1 is LGHNA, CDR2 YSLEER, per germline. The CDR3 runs 16 residues. In DNA form, the CDR3 reads TGCGCCAGCAGCCAAGACAGGGGCTCCTATAATTCACCCCTCCACTTT. Protein sequence: CASSQDRGSYNSPLHF.

The CDR3 DNA reads as TGTGCCAGCAGCTTAGAAGGATTGCTAGCGAGCACAGATACGCAGTATTTT. This sequence encodes CASSLEGLLASTDTQYF. The genes are TRBV11-2 and TRBJ2-3, with D perhaps TRBD2 (6 bases). The germline V gene encodes CDR1 SGHAT and CDR2 FQNNGV. The CDR3 is 17 amino acids. Trimming shortened V by 0 bases and J by 0 bases, and 13 bases separated the two germline ends.

The chain recombines TRBV5-1 with TRBJ2-5, with a possible D match to TRBD2 (5 bases). V dropped 7 bases and J dropped 4 bases, with 14 bases sitting between them. CDR1 and CDR2 (germline): SGHRS, YFSETQ. CDR3 length: 13 amino acids. The CDR3, as DNA: TGCGCCAGCGGAGGAGAAAGGGTAGAGACCCAGTACTTC. This gives the protein CASGGERVETQYF.

This sequence joins TRBV27 and TRBJ1-4; 11 bases agree with TRBD1. CDR1 and CDR2 from the germline V gene are MNHEY and SMNVEV (reference sequence). J was trimmed by 6 bases and V by 6 bases; bases with no gene match: 18. CDR3 length equals 19 residues. DNA for the CDR3: TGTGCCAGCAGGGTATTTGGACAGGGGGCGGTCGGGCTCGATGAAAAACTGTTTTTT. Translation: CASRVFGQGAVGLDEKLFF.

This clone showed up just once. The V and J genes are TRBV5-1 and TRBJ2-7, with D perhaps matching TRBD2 (7 bases). This CDR3 is 16 amino acids long. The V gene's germline CDR1 is SGHRS and CDR2 YFSETQ. V was trimmed by 0 bases and J by 4 bases, leaving 17 bases between them. Here the CDR3 reads CASSLGIGGRRYEQYF. In DNA, the CDR3 is TGCGCCAGCAGCTTGGGAATCGGGGGGCGTAGATACGAGCAGTACTTC. The full variable domain, its missing parts supplied by reference TRBV5-1 and TRBJ2-7, is KAGVTQTPRYLIKTRGQQVTLSCSPISGHRSVSWYQQTPGQGLQFLFEYFSETQRNKGNFPGRFSGRQFSNSRSEMNVSTLELGDSALYLCASSLGIGGRRYEQYFGPGTRLTVT.

The chain has TRBV30 and TRBJ1-2; 9 bases are shared with TRBD1. The germline CDR1 and CDR2 sequences are GTSNPN and SVGIG (reference sequence). The CDR3 contains 15 residues. Trimming removed 6 bases from V and 0 bases from J; junction bases left unmatched: 8. The CDR3 sequence is CACLGQGGANYGYTF. For the CDR3, the DNA is TGTGCCTGCTTGGGACAGGGTGGAGCTAACTATGGCTACACCTTC.